The T cell receptor (beta chain) under discussion was sequenced for a study of T-cell reconstitution after alpha-beta-depleted transplantation in children. General observations from the study: The study traced high day-60 TCRbeta diversity in some patients to surviving recipient T cells and thymic progenitors. Where alpha-beta T cells came from about two months after transplant was reportedly several hundred expanded graft clones. At the one-year point after transplant, T-cell counts and TCRbeta diversity were found to come mostly from T cells that had been newly produced.

Only a few counts were recorded for this clonotype. Its antigen is unidentified. Unique molecular identifiers were used in preparing the TCRbeta library. A single record per CDR3 protein comes from TCRdb applying MiXCR to the PCR reads. The data show 550,000 to 600,000 distinct CDR3 sequences, 20% to 25% seen once. The germline CDR1 and CDR2 sequences are KGHDR and SFDVKD. The CDR3 has 14 amino acids. Trimming left V 2 bases short and J 5 bases short, with 12 bases between. V is TRBV24-1 and J is TRBJ2-7, with TRBD1 as a possible D gene (5 bases). This TCR derives from a boy younger than two who had a stem cell transplant for acute myeloid leukemia, so the T cells may come from the graft donor. The input for sequencing was PBMCs, mostly from graft donor cells, taken 360 days after TCRalphabeta/CD19-depleted stem cell transplant. For the CDR3, the DNA is TGTGCCACCAGTGATTCCGAGACAGACCACGAGCAGTACTTC. It encodes CATSDSETDHEQYF.